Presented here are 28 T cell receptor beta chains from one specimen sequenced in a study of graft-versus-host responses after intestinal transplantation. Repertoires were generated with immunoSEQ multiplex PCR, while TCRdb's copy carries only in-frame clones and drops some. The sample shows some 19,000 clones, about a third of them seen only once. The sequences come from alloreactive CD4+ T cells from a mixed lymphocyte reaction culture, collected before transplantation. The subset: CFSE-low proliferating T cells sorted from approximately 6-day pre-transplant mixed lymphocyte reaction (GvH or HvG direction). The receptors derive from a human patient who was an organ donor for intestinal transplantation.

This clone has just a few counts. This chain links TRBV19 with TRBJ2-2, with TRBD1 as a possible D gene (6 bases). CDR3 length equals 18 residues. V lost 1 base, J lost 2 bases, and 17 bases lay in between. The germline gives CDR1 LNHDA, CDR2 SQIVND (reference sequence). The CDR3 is CASSIGRPGAVNTGELFF. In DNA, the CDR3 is TGTGCCAGTAGTATAGGGAGGCCAGGGGCGGTAAACACCGGGGAGCTGTTTTTT.

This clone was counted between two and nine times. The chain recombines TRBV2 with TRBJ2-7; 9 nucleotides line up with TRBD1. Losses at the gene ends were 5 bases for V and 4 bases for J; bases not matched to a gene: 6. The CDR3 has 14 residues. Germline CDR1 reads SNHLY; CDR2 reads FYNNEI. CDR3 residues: CASSIRQGEYEQYF. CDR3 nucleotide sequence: TGTGCCAGCAGTATCCGACAGGGGGAATACGAGCAGTACTTC.

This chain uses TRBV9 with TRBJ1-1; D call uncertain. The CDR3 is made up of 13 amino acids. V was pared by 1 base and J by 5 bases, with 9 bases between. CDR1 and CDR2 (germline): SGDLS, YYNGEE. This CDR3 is CASSVWIGTEAFF. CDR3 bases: TGTGCCAGCAGCGTATGGATCGGGACTGAAGCTTTCTTT.

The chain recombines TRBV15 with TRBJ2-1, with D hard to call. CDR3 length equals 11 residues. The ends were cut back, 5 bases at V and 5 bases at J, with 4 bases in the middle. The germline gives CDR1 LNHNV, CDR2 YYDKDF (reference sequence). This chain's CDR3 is CATSEHNEQFF. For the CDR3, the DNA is TGTGCCACCAGCGAGCACAATGAGCAGTTCTTC.

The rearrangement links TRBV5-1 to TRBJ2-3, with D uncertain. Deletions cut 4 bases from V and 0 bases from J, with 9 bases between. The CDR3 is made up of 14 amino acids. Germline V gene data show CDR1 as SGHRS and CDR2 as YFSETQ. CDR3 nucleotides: TGCGCCAGCAGCCCACCCAGTAGCACAGATACGCAGTATTTT. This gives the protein CASSPPSSTDTQYF.

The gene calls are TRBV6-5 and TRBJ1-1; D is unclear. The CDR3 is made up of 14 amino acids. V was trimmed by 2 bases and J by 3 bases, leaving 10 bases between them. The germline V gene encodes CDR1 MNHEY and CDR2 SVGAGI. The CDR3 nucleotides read TGTGCCAGCAGTTACCTGAGACCTGACACTGAAGCTTTCTTT. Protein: CASSYLRPDTEAFF.

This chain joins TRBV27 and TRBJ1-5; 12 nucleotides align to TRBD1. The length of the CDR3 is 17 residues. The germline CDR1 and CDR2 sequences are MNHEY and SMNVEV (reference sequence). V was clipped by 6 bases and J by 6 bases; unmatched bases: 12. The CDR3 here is CASSPTSGTGGLQPQHF. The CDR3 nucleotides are TGTGCCAGCAGCCCAACCTCCGGGACAGGGGGCCTTCAGCCCCAGCATTTT.

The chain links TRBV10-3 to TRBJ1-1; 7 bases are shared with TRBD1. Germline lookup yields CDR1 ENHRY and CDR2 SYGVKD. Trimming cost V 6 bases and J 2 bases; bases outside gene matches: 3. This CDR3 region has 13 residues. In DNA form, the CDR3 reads TGTGCCATCAGGAGGACAGGCAACACTGAAGCTTTCTTT. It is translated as CAIRRTGNTEAFF.

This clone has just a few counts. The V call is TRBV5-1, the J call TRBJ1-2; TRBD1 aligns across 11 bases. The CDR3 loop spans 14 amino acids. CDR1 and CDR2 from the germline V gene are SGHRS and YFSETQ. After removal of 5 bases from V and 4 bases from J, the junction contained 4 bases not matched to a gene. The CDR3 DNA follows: TGCGCCAGCAGGTCCGGGACAGGGGGCTATGGCTACACCTTC. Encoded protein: CASRSGTGGYGYTF. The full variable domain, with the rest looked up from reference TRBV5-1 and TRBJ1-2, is KAGVTQTPRYLIKTRGQQVTLSCSPISGHRSVSWYQQTPGQGLQFLFEYFSETQRNKGNFPGRFSGRQFSNSRSEMNVSTLELGDSALYLCASRSGTGGYGYTFGSGTRLTVV.

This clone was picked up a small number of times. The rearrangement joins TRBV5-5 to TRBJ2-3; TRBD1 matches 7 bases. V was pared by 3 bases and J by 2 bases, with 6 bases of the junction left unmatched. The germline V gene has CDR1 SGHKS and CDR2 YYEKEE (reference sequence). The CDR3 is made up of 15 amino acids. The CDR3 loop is CASSSYRGTTDTQYF. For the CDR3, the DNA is TGTGCCAGCAGCTCGTACAGGGGAACCACAGATACGCAGTATTTT. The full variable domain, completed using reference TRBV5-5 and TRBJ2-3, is DAGVTQSPTHLIKTRGQQVTLRCSPISGHKSVSWYQQVLGQGPQFIFQYYEKEERGRGNFPDRFSARQFPNYSSELNVNALLLGDSALYLCASSSYRGTTDTQYFGPGTRLTVL.

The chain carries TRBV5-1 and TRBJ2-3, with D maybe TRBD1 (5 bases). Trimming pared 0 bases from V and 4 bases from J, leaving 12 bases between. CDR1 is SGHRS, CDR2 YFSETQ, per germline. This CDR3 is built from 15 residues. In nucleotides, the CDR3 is TGCGCCAGCAGCTTGGGCTTCAGGGATCCAGATACGCAGTATTTT. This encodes CASSLGFRDPDTQYF.

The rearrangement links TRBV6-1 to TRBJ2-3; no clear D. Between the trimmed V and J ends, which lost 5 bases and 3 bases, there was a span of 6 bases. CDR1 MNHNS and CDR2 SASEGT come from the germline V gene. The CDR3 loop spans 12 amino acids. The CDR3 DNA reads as TGTGCCAGCAGTTTGACTACAGATACGCAGTATTTT. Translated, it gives CASSLTTDTQYF.

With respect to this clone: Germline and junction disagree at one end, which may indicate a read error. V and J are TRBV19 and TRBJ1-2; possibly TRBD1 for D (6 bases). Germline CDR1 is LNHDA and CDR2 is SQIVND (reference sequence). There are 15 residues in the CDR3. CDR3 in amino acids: CASTIDAGAPWGYTF. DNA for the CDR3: TGTGCCAGTACTATAGACGCAGGGGCCCCTTGGGGCTACACCTTC.

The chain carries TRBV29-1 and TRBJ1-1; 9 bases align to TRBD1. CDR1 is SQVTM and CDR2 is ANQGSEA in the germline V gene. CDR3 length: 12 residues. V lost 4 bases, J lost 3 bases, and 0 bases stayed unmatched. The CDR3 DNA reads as TGCAGCGTTGGACAGGGGGACACTGAAGCTTTCTTT. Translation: CSVGQGDTEAFF. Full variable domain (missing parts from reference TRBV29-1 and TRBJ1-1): SAVISQKPSRDICQRGTSLTIQCQVDSQVTMMFWYRQQPGQSLTLIATANQGSEATYESGFVIDKFPISRPNLTFSTLTVSNMSPEDSSIYLCSVGQGDTEAFFGQGTRLTVV.

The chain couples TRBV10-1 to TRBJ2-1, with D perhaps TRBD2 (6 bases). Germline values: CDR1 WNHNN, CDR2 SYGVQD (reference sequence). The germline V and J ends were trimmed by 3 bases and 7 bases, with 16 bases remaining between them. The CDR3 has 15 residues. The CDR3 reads CASSDPRWGVNEQFF. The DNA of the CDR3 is TGCGCCAGCAGTGACCCTCGCTGGGGGGTTAATGAGCAGTTCTTC.

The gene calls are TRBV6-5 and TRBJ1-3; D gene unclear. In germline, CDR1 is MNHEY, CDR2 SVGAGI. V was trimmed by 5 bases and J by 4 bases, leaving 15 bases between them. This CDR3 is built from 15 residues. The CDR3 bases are TGTGCCAGCAGTCCCCCGTGGGCCGGAGGAAACACCATATATTTT. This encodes CASSPPWAGGNTIYF.

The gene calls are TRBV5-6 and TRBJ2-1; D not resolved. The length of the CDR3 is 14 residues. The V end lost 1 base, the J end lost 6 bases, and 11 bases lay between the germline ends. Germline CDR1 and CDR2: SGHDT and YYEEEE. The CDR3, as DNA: TGTGCCAGCAGCTTGTTTAGGCCTACCAATGAGCAGTTCTTC. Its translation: CASSLFRPTNEQFF. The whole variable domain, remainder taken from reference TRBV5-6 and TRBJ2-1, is DAGVTQSPTHLIKTRGQQVTLRCSPKSGHDTVSWYQQALGQGPQFIFQYYEEEERQRGNFPDRFSGHQFPNYSSELNVNALLLGDSALYLCASSLFRPTNEQFFGPGTRLTVL.

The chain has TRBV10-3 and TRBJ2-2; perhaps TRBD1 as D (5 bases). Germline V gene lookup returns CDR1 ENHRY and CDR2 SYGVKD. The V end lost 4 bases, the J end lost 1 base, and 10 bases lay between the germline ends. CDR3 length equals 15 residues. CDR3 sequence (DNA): TGTGCCATCAGTGGTTGGCAGGGGAACACCGGGGAGCTGTTTTTT. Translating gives CAISGWQGNTGELFF.

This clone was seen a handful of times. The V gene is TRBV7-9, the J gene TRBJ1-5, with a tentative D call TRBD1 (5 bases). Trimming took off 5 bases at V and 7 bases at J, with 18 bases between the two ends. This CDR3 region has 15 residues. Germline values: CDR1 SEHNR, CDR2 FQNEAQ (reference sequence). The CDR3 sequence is CASSAGGGIGQPQHF. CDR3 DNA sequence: TGTGCCAGCAGCGCGGGGGGGGGAATCGGGCAGCCCCAGCATTTT. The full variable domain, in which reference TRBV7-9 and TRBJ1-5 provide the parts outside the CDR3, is DTGVSQNPRHKITKRGQNVTFRCDPISEHNRLYWYRQTLGQGPEFLTYFQNEAQLEKSRLLSDRFSAERPKGSFSTLEIQRTEQGDSAMYLCASSAGGGIGQPQHFGDGTRLSIL.

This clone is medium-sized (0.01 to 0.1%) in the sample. The CDR3 here is CASSLGTSRDGYTF. CDR3 bases: TGTGCCAGCAGCCTCGGGACTTCCCGGGATGGCTACACCTTC. The rearrangement links TRBV6-5 to TRBJ1-2, with D perhaps matching TRBD1 (5 bases). CDR3 size: 14 residues. The germline V gene encodes CDR1 MNHEY and CDR2 SVGAGI. V lost 6 bases and J lost 6, with 17 bases in between.

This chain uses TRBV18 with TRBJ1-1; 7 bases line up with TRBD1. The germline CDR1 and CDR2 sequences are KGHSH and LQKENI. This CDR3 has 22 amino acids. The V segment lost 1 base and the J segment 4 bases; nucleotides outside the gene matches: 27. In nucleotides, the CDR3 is TGTGCCAGCTCACCACGGCCTGTCTTAGACAGGGAGTGGGTAAGATCGGGCACTGAAGCTTTCTTT. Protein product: CASSPRPVLDREWVRSGTEAFF. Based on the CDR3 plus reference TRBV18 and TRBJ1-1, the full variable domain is NAGVMQNPRHLVRRRGQEARLRCSPMKGHSHVYWYRQLPEEGLKFMVYLQKENIIDESGMPKERFSAEFPKEGPSILRIQQVVRGDSAAYFCASSPRPVLDREWVRSGTEAFFGQGTRLTVV.

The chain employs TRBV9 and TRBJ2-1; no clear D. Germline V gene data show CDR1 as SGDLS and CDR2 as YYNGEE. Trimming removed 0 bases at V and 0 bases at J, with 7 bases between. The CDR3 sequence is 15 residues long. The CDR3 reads CASSVARHSYNEQFF. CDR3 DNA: TGTGCCAGCAGCGTAGCCAGGCACTCCTACAATGAGCAGTTCTTC.

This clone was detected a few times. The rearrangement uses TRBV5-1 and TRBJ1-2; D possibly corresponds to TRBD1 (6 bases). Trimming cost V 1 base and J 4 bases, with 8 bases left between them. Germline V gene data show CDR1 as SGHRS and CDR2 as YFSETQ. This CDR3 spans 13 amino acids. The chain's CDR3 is CASSLTGSYGYTF. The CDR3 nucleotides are TGCGCCAGCAGCTTGACAGGGAGCTATGGCTACACCTTC.

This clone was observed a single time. Written as DNA, the CDR3 is TGTGCCAGCAGGAGGACAGGGCTTCCTCTTAATGAAAAACTGTTTTTT. This encodes CASRRTGLPLNEKLFF. V and J are TRBV27 and TRBJ1-4; 8 bases line up with TRBD1. This CDR3 is built from 16 residues. The V gene end was trimmed by 6 bases and the J gene end by 4 bases; junction bases not matched to a gene: 10. Germline V gene sequence: CDR1 MNHEY, CDR2 SMNVEV (reference sequence).

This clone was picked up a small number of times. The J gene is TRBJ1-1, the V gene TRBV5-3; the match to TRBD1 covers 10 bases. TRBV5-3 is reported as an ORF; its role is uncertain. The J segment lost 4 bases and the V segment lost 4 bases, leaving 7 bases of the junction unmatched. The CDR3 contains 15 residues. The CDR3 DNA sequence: TGTGCCAGAAGCCGACAGGGGGCGAGAAGCACTGAAGCTTTCTTT. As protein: CARSRQGARSTEAFF.

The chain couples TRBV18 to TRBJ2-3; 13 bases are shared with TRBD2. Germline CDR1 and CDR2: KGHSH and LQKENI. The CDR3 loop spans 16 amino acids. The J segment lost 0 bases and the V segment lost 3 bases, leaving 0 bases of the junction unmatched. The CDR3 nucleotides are TGTGCCAGCTCACCGGGACTAGCGGGGAGCACAGATACGCAGTATTTT. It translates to CASSPGLAGSTDTQYF.

The DNA of the CDR3 is TGTGCCAGCAGCTTGGCCCCAGGGAAGGGCTATGGCTACACCTTC. Translation gives CASSLAPGKGYGYTF. J is TRBJ1-2 and V is TRBV5-4, with D possibly being TRBD1 (5 bases). The CDR3 runs to 15 residues. Trimming removed 0 bases at V and 4 bases at J, with 13 bases between. Germline V gene lookup returns CDR1 SGHNT and CDR2 YYREEE (reference sequence).

The DNA of the CDR3 is TGTGCCAGCAGCCTTACCGGGAGAGACACAGATACGCAGTATTTT. It yields the protein CASSLTGRDTDTQYF. V and J are TRBV27 and TRBJ2-3; the D gene is possibly TRBD2 (6 bases). From germline, CDR1 is MNHEY and CDR2 SMNVEV (reference sequence). The CDR3 has 15 amino acids. Trimming stripped 6 bases from V and 2 bases from J, with 15 bases between.